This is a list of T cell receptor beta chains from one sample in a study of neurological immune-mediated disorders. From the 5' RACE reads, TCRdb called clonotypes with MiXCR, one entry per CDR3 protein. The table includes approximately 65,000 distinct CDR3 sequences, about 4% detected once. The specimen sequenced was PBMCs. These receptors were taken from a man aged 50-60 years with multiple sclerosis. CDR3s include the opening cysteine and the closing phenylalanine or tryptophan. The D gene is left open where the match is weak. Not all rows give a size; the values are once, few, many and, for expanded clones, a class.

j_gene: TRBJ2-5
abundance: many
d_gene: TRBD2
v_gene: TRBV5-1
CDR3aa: CASSIGGDETQYF
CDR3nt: TGCGCCAGCAGCATCGGGGGGGACGAGACCCAGTACTTC

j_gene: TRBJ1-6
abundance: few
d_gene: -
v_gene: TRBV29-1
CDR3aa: CSVATGSGSPLNF
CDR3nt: -

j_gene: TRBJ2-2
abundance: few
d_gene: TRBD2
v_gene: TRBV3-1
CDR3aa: CASSHLRGGNTGELFF
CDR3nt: TGTGCCAGCAGCCACCTGCGCGGGGGGAACACCGGGGAGCTGTTTTTT

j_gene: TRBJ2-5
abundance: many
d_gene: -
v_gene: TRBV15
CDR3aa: CATSRGDKETQYF
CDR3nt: TGTGCCACCAGCAGAGGGGACAAAGAGACCCAGTACTTC

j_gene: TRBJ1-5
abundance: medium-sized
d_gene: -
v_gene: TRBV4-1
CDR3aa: CASSQEFSSGQPQHF
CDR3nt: TGCGCCAGCAGCCAAGAATTCTCCTCCGGGCAGCCCCAGCATTTT

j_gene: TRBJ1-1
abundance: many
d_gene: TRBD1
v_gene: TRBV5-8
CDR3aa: CASSLQGASTEAFF
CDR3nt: TGTGCCAGCAGCTTACAGGGGGCAAGCACTGAAGCTTTCTTT

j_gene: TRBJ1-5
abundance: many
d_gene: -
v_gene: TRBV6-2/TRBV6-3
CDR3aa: CASKRTTSQPQNF
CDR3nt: TGTGCCAGCAAAAGGACAACTTCTCAGCCCCAGAATTTT

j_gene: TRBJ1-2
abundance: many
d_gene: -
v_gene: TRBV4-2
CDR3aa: CASSQQPGGAHGYTF
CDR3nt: TGTGCCAGCAGCCAACAGCCTGGGGGGGCGCATGGCTACACCTTC

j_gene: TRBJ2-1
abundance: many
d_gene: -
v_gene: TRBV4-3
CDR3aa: CASSQGAGPNEQFF
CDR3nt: TGCGCCAGCAGCCAAGGCGCGGGACCGAATGAGCAGTTCTTC

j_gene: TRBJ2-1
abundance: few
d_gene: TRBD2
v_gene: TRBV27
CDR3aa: CASGGGRTVDNEQFF
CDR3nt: TGTGCCAGCGGGGGGGGACGGACCGTAGACAATGAGCAGTTCTTC

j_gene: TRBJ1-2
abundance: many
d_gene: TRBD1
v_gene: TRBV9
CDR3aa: CASSGGTAFYGYTF
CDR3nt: TGTGCCAGCAGCGGCGGGACAGCTTTTTATGGCTACACCTTC

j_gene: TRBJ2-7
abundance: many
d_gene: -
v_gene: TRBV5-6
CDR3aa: CASSLALISYEQYF
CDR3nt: TGTGCCAGCAGCTTGGCCCTCATTTCCTACGAGCAGTACTTC

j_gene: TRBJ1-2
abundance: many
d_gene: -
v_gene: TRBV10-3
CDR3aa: CAISEASPRNGYTF
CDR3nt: TGTGCCATCAGTGAGGCGTCCCCCAGGAATGGCTACACCTTC

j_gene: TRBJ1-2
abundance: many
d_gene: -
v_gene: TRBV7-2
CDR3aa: CASSPSGGYGYTF
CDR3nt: TGTGCCAGCAGCCCGAGTGGGGGGTATGGCTACACCTTC

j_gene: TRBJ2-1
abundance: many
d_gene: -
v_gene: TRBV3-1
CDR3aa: CASSQVSESYNEQFF
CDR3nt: TGTGCCAGCAGCCAAGTTAGCGAATCCTACAATGAGCAGTTCTTC

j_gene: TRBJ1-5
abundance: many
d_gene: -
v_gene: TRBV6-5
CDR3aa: CASSYSRANQPQHF
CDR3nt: TGTGCCAGCAGTTATTCCAGGGCCAATCAGCCCCAGCATTTT

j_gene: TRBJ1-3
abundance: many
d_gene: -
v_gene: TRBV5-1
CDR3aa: CASSLDGVAPRF
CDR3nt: TGCGCCAGCAGCTTGGATGGAGTCGCTCCGCGATTT

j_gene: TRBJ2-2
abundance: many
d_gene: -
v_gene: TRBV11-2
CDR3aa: CASSSRRASISTGELFF
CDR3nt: TGTGCCAGCAGCTCCCGTCGAGCTAGTATTAGCACCGGGGAGCTGTTTTTT

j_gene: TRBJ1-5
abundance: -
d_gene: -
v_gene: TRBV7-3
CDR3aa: CASSLTGPTPYQPQNF
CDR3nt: TGTGCCAGCAGCTTAACGGGGCCAACTCCGTATCAGCCCCAGAATTTT

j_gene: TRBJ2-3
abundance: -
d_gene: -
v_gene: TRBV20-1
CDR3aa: CSAHPGPTTDTQYF
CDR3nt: TGCAGTGCGCATCCCGGACCAACCACAGATACGCAGTATTTT

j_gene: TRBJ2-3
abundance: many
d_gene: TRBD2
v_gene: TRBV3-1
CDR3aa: CASSRLAGGSTDTQYF
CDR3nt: TGTGCCAGCAGCCGACTAGCGGGGGGGAGCACAGATACGCAGTATTTT

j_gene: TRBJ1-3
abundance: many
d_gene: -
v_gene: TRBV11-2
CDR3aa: CASTWGSGNTIYF
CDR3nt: TGTGCCAGCACCTGGGGGTCTGGAAACACCATATATTTT

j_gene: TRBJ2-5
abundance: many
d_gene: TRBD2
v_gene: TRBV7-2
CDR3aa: CASSSLAGGFQETQYF
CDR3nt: TGTGCCAGCAGCTCCCTAGCGGGGGGGTTTCAAGAGACCCAGTACTTC

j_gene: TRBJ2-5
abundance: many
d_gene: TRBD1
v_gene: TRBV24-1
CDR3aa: CATSDSRDRGDTQYF
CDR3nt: TGTGCCACCAGTGATTCACGGGACAGGGGAGATACCCAGTACTTC

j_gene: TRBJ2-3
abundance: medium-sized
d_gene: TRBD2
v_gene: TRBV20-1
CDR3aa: CSANRGPSGGTQYF
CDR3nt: TGCAGTGCCAATCGGGGGCCTAGCGGGGGTACGCAGTATTTT

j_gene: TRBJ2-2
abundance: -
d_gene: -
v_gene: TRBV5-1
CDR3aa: CASSLSLQTNTGELFF
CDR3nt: TGCGCCAGCAGCTTGTCTCTACAGACGAACACCGGGGAGCTGTTTTTT

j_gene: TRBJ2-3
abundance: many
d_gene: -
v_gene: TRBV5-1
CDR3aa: CASSQGYSTDTQYF
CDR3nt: TGCGCCAGCAGCCAAGGGTACTCCACAGATACGCAGTATTTT

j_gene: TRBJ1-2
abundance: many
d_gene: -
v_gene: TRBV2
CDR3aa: CASSEWQAEGYTF
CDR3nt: TGTGCCAGCAGTGAGTGGCAGGCGGAGGGCTACACCTTC

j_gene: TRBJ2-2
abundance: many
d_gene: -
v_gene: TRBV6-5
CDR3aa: CASSPGPRSGELFF
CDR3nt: TGTGCCAGCAGCCCCGGGCCTAGGAGCGGGGAGCTGTTTTTT

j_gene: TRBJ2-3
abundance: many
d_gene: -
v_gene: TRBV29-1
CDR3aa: CSALSRPSTDTQYF
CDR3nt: TGCAGCGCCCTTAGCAGACCTAGCACAGATACGCAGTATTTT

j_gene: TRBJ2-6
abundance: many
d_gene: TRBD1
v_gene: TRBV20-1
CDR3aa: CSAARTGLFRAESGANVLTF
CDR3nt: TGCAGTGCAGCCCGGACAGGCCTCTTTCGAGCAGAATCCGGGGCCAACGTCCTGACTTTC

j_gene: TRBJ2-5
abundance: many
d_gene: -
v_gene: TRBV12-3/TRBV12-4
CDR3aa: CASSRYREGETQYF
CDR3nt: TGTGCCAGCAGTCGTTACAGGGAAGGAGAGACCCAGTACTTC

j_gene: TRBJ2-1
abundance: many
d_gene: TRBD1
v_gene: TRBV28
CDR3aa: CASRLPGQGKYNEQFF
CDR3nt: TGTGCCAGCAGACTACCGGGACAGGGAAAGTACAATGAGCAGTTCTTC

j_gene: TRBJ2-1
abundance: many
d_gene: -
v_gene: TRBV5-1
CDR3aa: CASSLYSLALGSYNEQFF
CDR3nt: TGCGCCAGCAGCTTGTATTCACTGGCGTTAGGCTCCTACAATGAGCAGTTCTTC

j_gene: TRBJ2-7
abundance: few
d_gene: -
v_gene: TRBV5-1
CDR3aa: CASSVTSYEQYF
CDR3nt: TGCGCCAGCAGCGTAACCTCCTACGAGCAGTACTTC

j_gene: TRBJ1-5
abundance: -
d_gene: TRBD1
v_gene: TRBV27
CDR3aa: CASSNRGQPQHF
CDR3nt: TGTGCCAGCAGCAACAGGGGTCAGCCCCAGCATTTT

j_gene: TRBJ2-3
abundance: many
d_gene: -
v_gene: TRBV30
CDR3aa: CAWSHGGTDTQYF
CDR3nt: TGTGCCTGGAGCCACGGGGGCACAGATACGCAGTATTTT

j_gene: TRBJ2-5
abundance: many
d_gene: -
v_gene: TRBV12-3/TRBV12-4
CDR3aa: CASSLGGSLRETQYF
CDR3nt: TGTGCCAGCAGTCTTGGGGGGAGTCTCCGGGAGACCCAGTACTTC

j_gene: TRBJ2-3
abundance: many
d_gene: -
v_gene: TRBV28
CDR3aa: CASRSEYTQYF
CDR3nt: TGTGCCAGCAGGTCTGAATATACGCAGTATTTT

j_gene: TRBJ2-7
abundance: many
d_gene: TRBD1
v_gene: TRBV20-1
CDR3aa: CSARDRTGGYEQYF
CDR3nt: TGCAGTGCTAGAGACCGGACAGGGGGCTACGAGCAGTACTTC

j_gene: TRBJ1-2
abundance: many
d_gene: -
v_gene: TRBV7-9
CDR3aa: CASSLGALSGYGYTF
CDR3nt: TGTGCCAGCAGCTTAGGCGCGTTATCGGGGTATGGCTACACCTTC